This is a list of T cell receptor beta chains from one sample in a study of cytomegalovirus exposure and HLA in healthy donors. Repertoires were generated with immunoSEQ multiplex PCR, while TCRdb's copy carries only in-frame clones and drops some. The profile shows hundreds of thousands of clones, around 80% of them singletons. Sequences were obtained from PBMCs. The source is a boy younger than 18 in good health and CMV-seronegative. Both conserved end residues are part of each CDR3. Clone size, where shown, is once, few, many, or a class for clones that have expanded.

>TRBJ2-1|TRBV2|NA|12
CASIGLYNEQFF
>TRBJ2-1|TRBV5-1|once|15
CASSISGTGNNEQFF
>TRBJ1-2|TRBV5-6|once|16
CASSSDRPKANYGYTF
>TRBJ1-3|TRBV28|few|16
CASSSRQESSGNTIYF
>TRBJ1-1|TRBV19|NA|15
CASSPGRGGDTEAFF
>TRBJ1-1|TRBV18|few|17
CASSWYGTGNLNTEAFF
>TRBJ1-2|TRBV4-1|NA|15
CASSQGPGQGASYTF
>TRBJ1-1|TRBV7-9|NA|14
CASSIGLEGTEAFF
>TRBJ1-1|TRBV15|NA|15
CATSSDRGLNTEAFF
>TRBJ1-2|TRBV19|NA|14
CASSIQGANYGYTF
>TRBJ2-6|TRBV9|NA|15
CASSVPGGRANVLTF
>TRBJ2-2|TRBV7-9|few|16
CASSFSTTSNTGELFF
>TRBJ2-7|TRBV18|NA|15
CASSPGTGGPYEQYF
>TRBJ2-2|TRBV5-4|NA|14
CASSLSTGLGELFF
>TRBJ1-1|TRBV7-9|NA|14
CASSLNLGHTEAFF
>NA|TRBV2|once|15
CASSHSAGGPYEQYF
>TRBJ1-5|TRBV5-1|NA|14
CASSAGTTNQPQHF
>TRBJ2-1|TRBV27|NA|16
CASSSTGTSSYNEQFF
>TRBJ2-7|TRBV2|NA|14
CASRDGTETYEQYF
>TRBJ2-3|TRBV7-9|NA|15
CASSLGGGPTDTQYF
>TRBJ2-5|TRBV2|NA|16
CASRNPRTGGGETQYF
>TRBJ2-1|TRBV14|NA|14
CASSRLSGYNEQFF
>TRBJ1-2|TRBV5-5|NA|14
CASSRDRENYGYTF